This TCR beta chain was sequenced during a study of response to subunit inactivated influenza vaccine. TCRdb called the RT-PCR reads again in MiXCR, with one record for every CDR3 protein. The sample contains 500,000 to 600,000 distinct CDR3 sequences, about 8% of which appear only once. The germline V gene has CDR1 DFQATT and CDR2 SNEGSKA (reference sequence). Trimming removed 8 bases from V and 4 bases from J; junction bases left unmatched: 11. This CDR3 is 13 amino acids long. This material consisted of PBMCs from blood, taken around 25 months after vaccination. The clonotype originates from a man between 50 and 75 years old who received an inactivated influenza vaccine. The chain joins TRBV20-1 to TRBJ2-7, with 7 nucleotides matching TRBD1. CDR3 protein: CSTSGGPLYEQYF. CDR3 nucleotides: TGCAGTACCTCAGGGGGACCTCTTTACGAGCAGTACTTC.